This T cell receptor (beta chain) was documented in a study of T cell repertoires in cytomegalovirus infection. Germline V gene lookup returns CDR1 SGHTA and CDR2 FQGNSA. CDR3 length: 21 residues. V dropped 0 bases and J dropped 6 bases, with 30 bases sitting between them. This clonotype was seen repeatedly, ten times or more. Its antigen is as yet unknown. TCRdb reanalysed the reads using MiXCR and keeps one entry per CDR3 protein. The sample yields about 830,000 distinct CDR3 sequences, 30% to 35% seen once. Findings of the study overall: HLA-C-restricted, CMV-specific TCR beta clonotypes were dominant ex vivo.

The sequence came from a human donor in good health (CMV status not recorded). Some clones in this sample may be carry-over from other donors' samples. This sequence joins TRBV7-2 and TRBJ2-1, with D uncertain. The sample here was cultured CD8+ T cells from PBMCs, taken from culture after CMV antigen stimulation. The CDR3 reads CASSLANSNERQEKLCNEQFF. Here the CDR3 DNA reads TGTGCCAGCAGCTTAGCGAATAGTAATGAGAGGCAGGAGAAACTATGCAATGAGCAGTTCTTC.